This T cell receptor (beta chain) was observed in a study of identical twins. This clonotype turned up a few times. What it binds is unknown. The CDR3 is 14 residues long. Germline V gene lookup returns CDR1 DFQATT and CDR2 SNEGSKA (reference sequence). Trimming cost V 3 bases and J 1 base, with 9 bases left between them. Study-level findings and limits: Twins shared out-of-frame alpha sequences with excess low generation probability. Conclusions rested on cross-sectional statistics rather than following the same donors. Fewer insertions marked abundant cord blood beta clonotypes; young adult naive trended weakly, memory not at all.

MiXCR was run by TCRdb on the 5' RACE reads, yielding one entry per CDR3 protein. The sample has approximately 500,000 distinct CDR3 sequences; roughly 15% are singletons. These same records also appear under a second study, on yellow fever vaccine responses in identical twins. From that study: A vaccine T cell response that seemed partly convergent and partly personalized was reported in twins.

This clonotype was sampled from a woman younger than 35 in good health. The sequenced sample consisted of CD4+ T cells sorted from blood. The rearrangement links TRBV20-1 to TRBJ2-2, with D maybe TRBD1 (5 bases). The CDR3: CSARTGQNTGELFF. For the CDR3, the DNA is TGCAGTGCTAGGACCGGACAGAACACCGGGGAGCTGTTTTTT.